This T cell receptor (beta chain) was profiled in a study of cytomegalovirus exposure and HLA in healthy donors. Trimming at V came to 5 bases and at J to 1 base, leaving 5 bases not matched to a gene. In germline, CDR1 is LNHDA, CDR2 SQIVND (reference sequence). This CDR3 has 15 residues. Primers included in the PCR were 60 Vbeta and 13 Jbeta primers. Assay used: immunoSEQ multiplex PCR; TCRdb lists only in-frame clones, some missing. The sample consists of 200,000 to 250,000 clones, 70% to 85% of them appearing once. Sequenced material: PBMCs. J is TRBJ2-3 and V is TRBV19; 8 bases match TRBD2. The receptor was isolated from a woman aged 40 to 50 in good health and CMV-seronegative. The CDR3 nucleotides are TGTGCCAGTAGTGCCCGGCGGGGGGGCACAGATACGCAGTATTTT. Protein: CASSARRGGTDTQYF.